These T cell receptor beta chains were read from a single sample in a study of T cell responses to AZD1222 COVID-19 vaccine. Libraries were prepared by immunoSEQ multiplex PCR; TCRdb keeps only in-frame clonotypes and omits some of them. The sample yields about 97,000 clones, 91% seen once. This material consisted of peripheral blood, taken on day 0 of AZD1222 vaccination. The receptors shown here come from an adult in good health. Both conserved end residues are part of each CDR3. The D gene is left open where the match is weak. Rows may omit the clone size; those that give it use once, few, many or a size class.

v_gene: TRBV20-1
d_gene: NA
abundance: NA
j_gene: TRBJ2-7
CDR3nt: TGCAGTGCCGGACGGACCTACGAGCAGTACTTC
CDR3aa: CSAGRTYEQYF

v_gene: TRBV9
d_gene: TRBD1
abundance: few
j_gene: TRBJ1-2
CDR3nt: TGTGCCAGCAGCACCACCGGGACAGGACACGGCTACACCTTC
CDR3aa: CASSTTGTGHGYTF

v_gene: TRBV25-1
d_gene: TRBD2
abundance: NA
j_gene: TRBJ2-5
CDR3nt: TGTGCCAGCAGTGAACTTACTAGCGGGAGGGGAGGTGAGACCCAGTACTTC
CDR3aa: CASSELTSGRGGETQYF

v_gene: TRBV6-1
d_gene: NA
abundance: NA
j_gene: TRBJ1-3
CDR3nt: TGTGCCAGCAGTGAAGAGGGTCTCTTTGGAAACACCATATATTTT
CDR3aa: CASSEEGLFGNTIYF

v_gene: TRBV5-1
d_gene: NA
abundance: NA
j_gene: TRBJ2-7
CDR3nt: TGCGCCAGCAGCCCTGGACAGACCTACGAGCAGTACTTC
CDR3aa: CASSPGQTYEQYF

v_gene: TRBV2
d_gene: TRBD2
abundance: NA
j_gene: TRBJ2-1
CDR3nt: TGTGCCAGCCGGCTGCTCGGGACTAGGGACCCATACAATGAGCAGTTCTTC
CDR3aa: CASRLLGTRDPYNEQFF

v_gene: TRBV29-1
d_gene: TRBD1
abundance: NA
j_gene: TRBJ2-2
CDR3nt: TGCAGCGTGCCGGACAGGGGGCGATCCGGGGAGCTGTTTTTT
CDR3aa: CSVPDRGRSGELFF

v_gene: TRBV3-1/TRBV3-2
d_gene: NA
abundance: NA
j_gene: TRBJ1-2
CDR3nt: TGTGCCAGCAGCCAAGATCAGATCAACTATGGCTACACCTTC
CDR3aa: CASSQDQINYGYTF

v_gene: TRBV11-2
d_gene: NA
abundance: NA
j_gene: TRBJ1-2
CDR3nt: TGTGCCAGCAGCTTAGATCAGTACGGCTACACCTTC
CDR3aa: CASSLDQYGYTF

v_gene: TRBV12-3/TRBV12-4
d_gene: NA
abundance: NA
j_gene: TRBJ2-3
CDR3nt: TGTGCCAGCAGCCGTTCGGGAGCAGATACGCAGTATTTT
CDR3aa: CASSRSGADTQYF

v_gene: TRBV7-6
d_gene: TRBD1
abundance: few
j_gene: TRBJ2-2
CDR3nt: TGTGCCAGCAGCTTAGGACAGGGGAACACCGGGGAGCTGTTTTTT
CDR3aa: CASSLGQGNTGELFF

v_gene: TRBV5-1
d_gene: TRBD2
abundance: NA
j_gene: TRBJ2-5
CDR3nt: TGCGCCAGCAGCTTGGGGGGCGGGGGATACCAAGAGACCCAGTACTTC
CDR3aa: CASSLGGGGYQETQYF

v_gene: TRBV9
d_gene: TRBD2
abundance: NA
j_gene: TRBJ2-3
CDR3nt: TGTGCCAGCAGCGTAGCAGCGGGGCATAGCACAGATACGCAGTATTTT
CDR3aa: CASSVAAGHSTDTQYF

v_gene: TRBV7-9
d_gene: NA
abundance: few
j_gene: TRBJ2-7
CDR3nt: TGTGCCAGCAGCTTAATCGGGAGCGAGCAGTACTTC
CDR3aa: CASSLIGSEQYF

v_gene: TRBV19
d_gene: NA
abundance: NA
j_gene: TRBJ2-5
CDR3nt: TGTGCCAGTAGGCCAGCAGCGGGAGAGACCCAGTACTTC
CDR3aa: CASRPAAGETQYF

v_gene: TRBV7-3
d_gene: TRBD1
abundance: NA
j_gene: TRBJ1-2
CDR3nt: TGTGCCAGCAGCTTAACGTTAGGGACAGGGAATGGCTACACCTTC
CDR3aa: CASSLTLGTGNGYTF

v_gene: TRBV9
d_gene: TRBD1
abundance: NA
j_gene: TRBJ1-1
CDR3nt: TGTGCCAGCAGCGCGGACAGGGGGTACACTGAAGCTTTCTTT
CDR3aa: CASSADRGYTEAFF

v_gene: TRBV7-8
d_gene: TRBD2
abundance: NA
j_gene: TRBJ2-5
CDR3nt: TGTGCCAGCAGCATCCAGATGGCGGGGGGAATAGAGACCCAGTACTTC
CDR3aa: CASSIQMAGGIETQYF

v_gene: TRBV5-4
d_gene: TRBD1
abundance: NA
j_gene: TRBJ2-5
CDR3nt: TGTGCCAGCAGCTTGGGGGGCTCAGGGGGAGAGACCCAGTACTTC
CDR3aa: CASSLGGSGGETQYF

v_gene: TRBV5-1
d_gene: TRBD1
abundance: NA
j_gene: TRBJ1-1
CDR3nt: TGCGCCAGCAGGGGGGGTGCAACAGGGGCTGAAGCTTTCTTT
CDR3aa: CASRGGATGAEAFF

v_gene: TRBV5-1
d_gene: NA
abundance: NA
j_gene: TRBJ2-5
CDR3nt: TGCGCCAGCAGCTCCTCAGGGGGGGGACGGACCCAGTACTTC
CDR3aa: CASSSSGGGRTQYF

v_gene: TRBV27
d_gene: NA
abundance: NA
j_gene: TRBJ1-2
CDR3nt: TGTGCCAGCAGTCTCACTCGCCCTTTGGGAAGAAACTATGGCTACACCTTC
CDR3aa: CASSLTRPLGRNYGYTF